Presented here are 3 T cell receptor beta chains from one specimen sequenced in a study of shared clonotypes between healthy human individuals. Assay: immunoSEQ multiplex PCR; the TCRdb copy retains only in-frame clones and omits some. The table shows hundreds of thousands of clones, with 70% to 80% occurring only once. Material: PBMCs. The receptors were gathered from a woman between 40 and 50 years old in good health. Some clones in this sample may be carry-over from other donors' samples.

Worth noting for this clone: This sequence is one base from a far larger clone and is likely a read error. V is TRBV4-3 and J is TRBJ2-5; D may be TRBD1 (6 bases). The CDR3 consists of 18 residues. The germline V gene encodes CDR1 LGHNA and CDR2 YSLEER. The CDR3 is CAGSQGETGPSGGETQYF. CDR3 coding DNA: TGCGCCGGCAGCCAAGGAGAGACAGGCCCCTCTGGGGGAGAGACCCAGTACTTC.

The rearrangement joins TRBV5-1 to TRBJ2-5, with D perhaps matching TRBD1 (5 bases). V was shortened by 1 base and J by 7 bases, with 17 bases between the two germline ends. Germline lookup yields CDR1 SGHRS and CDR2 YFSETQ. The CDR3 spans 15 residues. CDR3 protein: CASSLSGAPQGTQYF. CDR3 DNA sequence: TGCGCCAGCAGCTTGTCTGGGGCCCCGCAGGGGACCCAGTACTTC.

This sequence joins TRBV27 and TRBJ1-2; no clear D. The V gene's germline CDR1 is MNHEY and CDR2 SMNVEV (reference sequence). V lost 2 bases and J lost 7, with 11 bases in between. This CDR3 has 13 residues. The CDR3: CASSLEGSGGYTF. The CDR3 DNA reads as TGTGCCAGCAGTTTAGAAGGGTCAGGTGGCTACACCTTC.